One and the same sample provided the 8 T cell receptor beta chains below, sequenced in a study of T-cell reconstitution after alpha-beta-depleted transplantation in children. Molecular barcoding with unique molecular identifiers was used for the TCRbeta library. TCRdb itself ran the PCR reads through MiXCR, one entry per CDR3 protein. Of 250,000 to 400,000 distinct CDR3 sequences in the sample, around 25% were seen once. The input for sequencing was PBMCs, mostly from graft donor cells, taken 180 days after TCRalphabeta/CD19-depleted stem cell transplant. These receptors came from a male patient between 5 and 17 years old who had a stem cell transplant for acute lymphoblastic leukemia, so the T cells may come from the graft donor.

The chain employs TRBV27 and TRBJ2-1, with 7 bases identical to TRBD2. The CDR3 consists of 17 residues. J gave up 4 bases and V 2 bases, and 11 bases lay outside the gene matches. CDR1 and CDR2 from the germline V gene are MNHEY and SMNVEV (reference sequence). The CDR3: CASSLGRLALTYNEQFF. CDR3 coding DNA: TGTGCCAGCAGTTTAGGGAGACTAGCCCTCACGTACAATGAGCAGTTCTTC.

This clonotype was recorded many times. V usage is TRBV5-1 and J usage is TRBJ2-1, with D possibly matching TRBD2 (6 bases). V shed 0 bases and J shed 7 bases, with 8 bases lying between them. Per germline, CDR1 SGHRS and CDR2 YFSETQ. CDR3 length: 13 amino acids. The CDR3 DNA reads TGCGCCAGCAGCTTGGTTGGGGGGAATGAGCAGTTCTTC. It specifies CASSLVGGNEQFF.

This clonotype was seen more than once but under ten times. The genes are TRBV6-5 and TRBJ2-1, with D tentatively TRBD2 (6 bases). Looked up from germline, CDR1 is MNHEY and CDR2 is SVGAGI. This CDR3 is built from 16 residues. Trimming pared 2 bases from V and 3 bases from J, leaving 14 bases between. As DNA, the CDR3 is TGTGCCAGCAGTTACGGCACCCGGGGGAACTACAATGAGCAGTTCTTC. Amino acid sequence: CASSYGTRGNYNEQFF.

This chain joins TRBV5-1 and TRBJ2-1; 7 bases match TRBD2. V trimming: 4 bases; J trimming: 4 bases; junction bases outside the gene matches: 14. Germline V lookup: CDR1 SGHRS, CDR2 YFSETQ. The CDR3 is 17 residues long. CDR3 nucleotide sequence: TGCGCCAGCAGCCAACTTGGGTCGGGAGGACGATACAATGAGCAGTTCTTC. This translates into CASSQLGSGGRYNEQFF.

The chain couples TRBV24-1 to TRBJ2-3, with 8 bases identical to TRBD1. The germline gives CDR1 KGHDR, CDR2 SFDVKD. V trimming: 0 bases; J trimming: 4 bases; junction bases outside the gene matches: 5. The CDR3 is 16 residues long. In DNA form, the CDR3 reads TGTGCCACCAGTGATTTGTTCCGGACAGGGTCAGATACGCAGTATTTT. Encoded protein: CATSDLFRTGSDTQYF.

This sequence joins TRBV20-1 and TRBJ2-7, with 7 bases matching TRBD2. V gave up 4 bases and J gave up 0 bases; unmatched junction bases: 3. The CDR3 length is 13 residues. Germline assignment: CDR1 DFQATT and CDR2 SNEGSKA (reference sequence). This chain's CDR3 is CSATGTNSYEQYF. CDR3 DNA sequence: TGCAGTGCTACTGGGACTAACTCCTACGAGCAGTACTTC.

The chain has TRBV5-1 and TRBJ1-4; TRBD1 matches at 7 bases. V lost 4 bases, J lost 8 bases, and 8 bases stayed unmatched. The CDR3 has 14 amino acids. Germline V CDR1 and CDR2: SGHRS, YFSETQ. Here the CDR3 reads CASSRGDRGEKLFF. In DNA form, the CDR3 reads TGCGCCAGCAGCCGCGGGGACAGAGGAGAAAAACTGTTTTTT.

V is TRBV5-1 and J is TRBJ2-7; D not certain. CDR3 length: 13 amino acids. Germline CDR1 and CDR2: SGHRS and YFSETQ. Trimming pared 5 bases from V and 3 bases from J, leaving 12 bases between. CDR3 residues: CASRPSTGYEQYF. Here the CDR3 DNA reads TGCGCCAGCAGACCTAGTACCGGCTACGAGCAGTACTTC.